This T cell receptor (beta chain) stems from a study of blood T cell repertoires in COVID-19. This clone has more than one count but fewer than ten. V was pared by 0 bases and J by 3 bases, with 8 bases of the junction left unmatched. Germline V gene lookup returns CDR1 LGHNA and CDR2 YSLEER. The CDR3 extends over 18 amino acids. Libraries were prepared by immunoSEQ multiplex PCR; TCRdb keeps only in-frame clonotypes and omits some of them. The sample has 150,000 to 200,000 clones, 80% to 90% seen once. Sequencing used peripheral blood. The source of this sequence is a man aged 45-60 years with active or convalescent COVID-19. The chain is built from TRBV4-3 and TRBJ2-2, with 9 bases that match TRBD1. The CDR3 nucleotides are TGCGCCAGCAGCCAAGATCTACAGGGGGCATCGGACACCGGGGAGCTGTTTTTT. Translated: CASSQDLQGASDTGELFF.